This T cell receptor (beta chain) stems from a study of post-analysis software for immune sequencing data. On the study more broadly: The patients showed relapsing-remitting, secondary progressive and progressive-relapsing multiple sclerosis courses.

Study-level results: When the samples were clustered directly with F measure, those that had been prepared in the same batch showed strong co-clustering. The five TRBV segments detected at higher frequency in patients than in controls included TRBV5-6, TRBV5-1 and TRBV20-1. Normalized Chao1 diversity was significantly reduced in patients versus controls.

This clonotype appeared a few times. Its antigen is currently unknown. Prepared TCR beta cDNA libraries contained unique molecular identifiers. T cells numbering about 0.9 to 11 million yielded some 500,000 cDNA molecules. Via MiXCR, TCRdb re-called the PCR reads, giving one row per CDR3 protein. In the table there are around 710,000 distinct CDR3 sequences, 40% to 55% of which are singletons. The CDR3 has 13 amino acids. V gave up 3 bases and J gave up 7 bases, with 13 bases separating them. Germline V gene data show CDR1 as DFQATT and CDR2 as SNEGSKA (reference sequence). The source is a girl between 5 and 17 years old with multiple sclerosis. The chain uses TRBV20-1 and TRBJ2-1; D is unclear. What was sequenced was blood. The CDR3 protein is CSASGFTLNEQFF. As DNA, the CDR3 is TGCAGTGCTAGCGGGTTCACATTAAATGAGCAGTTCTTC.